These 9 T cell receptor beta chains share one sample of origin, sequenced in a study of blood T cell repertoires in COVID-19. The assay was immunoSEQ multiplex PCR, and TCRdb's table has in-frame clones only and misses some. The repertoire holds more than 150,000 clones, with approximately 80% as singletons. Sequenced sample: peripheral blood. The receptor set was obtained from a man aged 65 to 79 who had recovered from COVID-19.

The CDR3 here is CASSLVGSGRVADTQYF. The CDR3 region has the DNA TGCGCCAGCAGCTTGGTTGGTAGCGGGAGGGTTGCAGATACGCAGTATTTT. The chain links TRBV5-1 to TRBJ2-3; TRBD2 aligns across 11 bases. The germline CDR1 and CDR2 sequences are SGHRS and YFSETQ. This CDR3 has 17 amino acids. With 0 bases clipped from V and 4 bases from J, the junction kept 7 bases outside the gene matches. Drawing the rest from reference TRBV5-1 and TRBJ2-3, the complete variable domain is KAGVTQTPRYLIKTRGQQVTLSCSPISGHRSVSWYQQTPGQGLQFLFEYFSETQRNKGNFPGRFSGRQFSNSRSEMNVSTLELGDSALYLCASSLVGSGRVADTQYFGPGTRLTVL.

The V gene is TRBV12-5, the J gene TRBJ2-7; the match to TRBD1 covers 9 bases. CDR3 length: 13 amino acids. V lost 7 bases and J lost 6; bases outside the gene matches: 7. CDR1 is LGHNT, CDR2 FRNRAP, per germline. CDR3 loop: CASVDTGGGEQYF. CDR3 DNA: TGTGCTAGTGTCGATACAGGGGGCGGCGAGCAGTACTTC.

Concerning this clone: Other DNA sequences in this specimen translate into the identical CDR3. The J gene is TRBJ2-7, the V gene TRBV18; TRBD2 might be the D (6 bases). V was shortened by 6 bases and J by 4 bases, with 13 bases between the two germline ends. This CDR3 has 13 residues. In germline, CDR1 is KGHSH, CDR2 LQKENI. Here the CDR3 reads CASSPGTSYEQYF. The DNA for the CDR3 is TGTGCCAGCTCCCCCGGGACTTCATACGAGCAGTACTTC. The whole variable domain, filled in from reference TRBV18 and TRBJ2-7, reads NAGVMQNPRHLVRRRGQEARLRCSPMKGHSHVYWYRQLPEEGLKFMVYLQKENIIDESGMPKERFSAEFPKEGPSILRIQQVVRGDSAAYFCASSPGTSYEQYFGPGTRLTVT.

The chain joins TRBV5-3 to TRBJ2-1; perhaps TRBD2 as D (6 bases). TRBV5-3 has ORF status, its function being uncertain. The V and J ends lost 4 bases and 2 bases respectively, with 16 bases between them. CDR3 length: 16 amino acids. CDR3: CARSILRDFAYNEQFF. The CDR3 DNA reads TGTGCCAGAAGCATACTCCGGGACTTTGCCTACAATGAGCAGTTCTTC.

In its sample, this clone was seen once. The chain has TRBV6-5 and TRBJ1-4, with D maybe TRBD1 (6 bases). The germline V gene encodes CDR1 MNHEY and CDR2 SVGAGI. The V end was cut by 7 bases, the J end by 3 bases, with 12 bases between. There are 14 residues in the CDR3. CDR3: CASKRGSSNEKLFF. The CDR3 DNA reads as TGTGCCAGCAAAAGGGGGTCTTCTAATGAAAAACTGTTTTTT.

The chain employs TRBV5-4 and TRBJ2-2, with TRBD2 identical over 7 bases. Germline CDR1 reads SGHNT; CDR2 reads YYREEE (reference sequence). Unmatched junction bases numbered 12, after V lost 4 bases and J lost 6 bases. CDR3 length: 16 amino acids. The CDR3 nucleotides read TGTGCCAGCAGCGGGGGTGGCGGGAGAGGCTCCGGGGAGCTGTTTTTT. This gives the protein CASSGGGGRGSGELFF. Drawing the rest from reference TRBV5-4 and TRBJ2-2, the complete variable domain is ETGVTQSPTHLIKTRGQQVTLRCSSQSGHNTVSWYQQALGQGPQFIFQYYREEENGRGNFPPRFSGLQFPNYSSELNVNALELDDSALYLCASSGGGGRGSGELFFGEGSRLTVL.

This clone was observed once. The genes are TRBV19 and TRBJ2-2; tentative D call: TRBD2 (5 bases). V shed 3 bases and J shed 3 bases, with 20 bases lying between them. Germline V CDR1 and CDR2: LNHDA, SQIVND (reference sequence). The CDR3 spans 18 residues. The CDR3 DNA reads as TGTGCCAGTAGTATGGGCGGCGGCACGGGGTGGTACACCGGGGAGCTGTTTTTT. Residues: CASSMGGGTGWYTGELFF.

The CDR3 sequence: CASSRGQGAYEQYF. DNA for the CDR3: TGTGCCAGCAGCCGGGGACAGGGGGCCTACGAGCAGTACTTC. The chain employs TRBV6-5 and TRBJ2-7; 11 bases are shared with TRBD1. CDR1 MNHEY and CDR2 SVGAGI come from the germline V gene. This CDR3 comprises 14 residues. J lost 2 bases, V lost 6 bases, and 3 bases had no gene match.

The chain is built from TRBV3-1 (or the pseudogene TRBV3-2) and TRBJ2-1; no firm D call. From germline, CDR1 is LGHDT and CDR2 YNNKEL (reference sequence). CDR3 length: 16 residues. Between the trimmed V and J ends, which lost 5 bases and 0 bases, there was a span of 14 bases. CDR3 loop: CASSATLGYSYNEQFF. CDR3 sequence (DNA): TGTGCCAGCAGCGCAACCCTAGGCTACTCCTACAATGAGCAGTTCTTC.